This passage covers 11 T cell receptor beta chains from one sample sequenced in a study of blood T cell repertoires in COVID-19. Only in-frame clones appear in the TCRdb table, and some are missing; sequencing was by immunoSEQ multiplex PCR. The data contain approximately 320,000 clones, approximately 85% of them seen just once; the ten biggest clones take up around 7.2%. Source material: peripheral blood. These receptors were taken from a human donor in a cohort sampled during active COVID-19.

The CDR3 DNA reads as TGTGCCAGCAGCTCGACTAGCGGGGGGTCCGCAGGTACGCAGTATTTT. Its protein product is CASSSTSGGSAGTQYF. The chain joins TRBV11-1 to TRBJ2-3; 13 bases agree with TRBD2. This CDR3 is 16 amino acids long. Germline V gene sequence: CDR1 SGHAT, CDR2 FQDESV (reference sequence). V shed 4 bases, J shed 8 bases, and the junction held 9 bases outside the gene matches.

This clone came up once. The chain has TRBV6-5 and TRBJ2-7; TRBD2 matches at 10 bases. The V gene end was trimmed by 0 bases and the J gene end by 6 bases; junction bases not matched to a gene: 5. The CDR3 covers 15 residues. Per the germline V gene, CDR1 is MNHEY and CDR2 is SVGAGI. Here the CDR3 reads CASSYSFSGGSEQYF. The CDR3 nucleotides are TGTGCCAGCAGTTACTCGTTTAGCGGGGGGAGCGAGCAGTACTTC.

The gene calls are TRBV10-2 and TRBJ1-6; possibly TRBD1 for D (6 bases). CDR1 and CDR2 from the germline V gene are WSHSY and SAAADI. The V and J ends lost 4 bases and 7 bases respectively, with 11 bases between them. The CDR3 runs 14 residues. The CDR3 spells CASSGGGLNSPLHF. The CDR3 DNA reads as TGCGCCAGCAGTGGGGGGGGGCTGAATTCACCCCTCCACTTT.

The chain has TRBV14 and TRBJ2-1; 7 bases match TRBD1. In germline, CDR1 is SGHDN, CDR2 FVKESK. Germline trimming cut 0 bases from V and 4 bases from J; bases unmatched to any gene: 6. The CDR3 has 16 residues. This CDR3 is CASSQDAGTVYNEQFF. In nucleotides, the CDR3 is TGTGCCAGCAGCCAAGATGCCGGGACAGTGTACAATGAGCAGTTCTTC.

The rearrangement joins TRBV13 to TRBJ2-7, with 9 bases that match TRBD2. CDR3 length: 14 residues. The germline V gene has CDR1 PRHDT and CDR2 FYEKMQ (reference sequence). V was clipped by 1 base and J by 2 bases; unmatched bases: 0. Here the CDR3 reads CASSLERGAYEQYF. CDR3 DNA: TGTGCCAGCAGCTTAGAGCGGGGGGCCTACGAGCAGTACTTC.

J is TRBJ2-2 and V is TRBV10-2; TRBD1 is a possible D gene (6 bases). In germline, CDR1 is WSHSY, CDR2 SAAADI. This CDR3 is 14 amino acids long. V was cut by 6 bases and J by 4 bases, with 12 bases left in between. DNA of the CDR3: TGCGCCAGCAGGGGGGCCTCGGGCACCGGGGAGCTGTTTTTT. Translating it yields CASRGASGTGELFF.

The CDR3 sequence: CSASLRGDQETQYF. Written as DNA, the CDR3 is TGCAGTGCTAGTTTGCGGGGGGACCAAGAGACCCAGTACTTC. V is TRBV20-1 and J is TRBJ2-5; 8 nucleotides align to TRBD2. After removal of 3 bases from V and 0 bases from J, the junction contained 3 bases not matched to a gene. CDR1 and CDR2 (germline): DFQATT, SNEGSKA (reference sequence). This CDR3 is 14 amino acids long.

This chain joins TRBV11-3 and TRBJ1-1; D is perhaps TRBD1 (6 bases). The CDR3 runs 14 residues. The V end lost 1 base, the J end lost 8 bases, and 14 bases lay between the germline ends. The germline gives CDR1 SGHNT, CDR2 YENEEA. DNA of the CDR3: TGTGCCAGCAGCTTAGGCCCAGGACAGAGAGAAGCTTTCTTT. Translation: CASSLGPGQREAFF.

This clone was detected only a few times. Here the CDR3 DNA reads TGTGCCAGTAGAGAAGCGGGGGGTATAGATACGCAGTATTTT. Translated, it gives CASREAGGIDTQYF. The V call is TRBV19, the J call TRBJ2-3; TRBD2 matches 9 bases. Germline CDR1 and CDR2: LNHDA and SQIVND (reference sequence). CDR3 length: 14 residues. Germline trimming cut 6 bases from V and 5 bases from J; bases unmatched to any gene: 6. Drawing the rest from reference TRBV19 and TRBJ2-3, the complete variable domain is DGGITQSPKYLFRKEGQNVTLSCEQNLNHDAMYWYRQDPGQGLRLIYYSQIVNDFQKGDIAEGYSVSREKKESFPLTVTSAQKNPTAFYLCASREAGGIDTQYFGPGTRLTVL.

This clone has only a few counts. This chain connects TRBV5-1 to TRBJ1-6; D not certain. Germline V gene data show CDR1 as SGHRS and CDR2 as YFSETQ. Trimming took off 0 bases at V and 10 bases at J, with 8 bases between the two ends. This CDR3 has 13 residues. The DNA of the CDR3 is TGCGCCAGCAGCTTGGGGGCAGCCTCACCCCTCCACTTT. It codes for CASSLGAASPLHF.

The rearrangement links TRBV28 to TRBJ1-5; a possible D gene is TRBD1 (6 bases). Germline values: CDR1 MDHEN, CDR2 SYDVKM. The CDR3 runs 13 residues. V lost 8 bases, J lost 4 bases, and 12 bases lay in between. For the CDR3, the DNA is TGTGCCAGCCGGGGGGGGCAAAATCAGCCCCAGCATTTT. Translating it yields CASRGGQNQPQHF.